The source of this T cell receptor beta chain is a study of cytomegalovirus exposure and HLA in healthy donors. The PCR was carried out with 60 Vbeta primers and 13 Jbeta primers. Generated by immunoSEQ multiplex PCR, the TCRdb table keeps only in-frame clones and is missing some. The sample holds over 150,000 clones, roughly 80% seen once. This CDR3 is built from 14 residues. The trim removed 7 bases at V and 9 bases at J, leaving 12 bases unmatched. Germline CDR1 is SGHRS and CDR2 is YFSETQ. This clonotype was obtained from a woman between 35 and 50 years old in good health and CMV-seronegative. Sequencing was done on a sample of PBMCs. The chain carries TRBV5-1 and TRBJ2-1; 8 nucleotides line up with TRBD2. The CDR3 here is CASYEAGASVEQFF. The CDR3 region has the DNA TGCGCCAGCTACGAAGCGGGAGCGAGCGTTGAGCAGTTCTTC.